This T cell receptor (beta chain) was found in a study of blood T cell repertoires in COVID-19. Across the whole study: Samples taken during acute and convalescent COVID-19 were collected in the United States, Italy and Spain. PBMCs, B-cell-depleted T cells, or T cells were the source of the cDNA or gDNA that made up the material.

This table comes from immunoSEQ multiplex PCR, and its TCRdb copy is limited to in-frame clones, with some not included. The sample holds some 190,000 clones, roughly 80% seen once. CDR1 is SEHNR and CDR2 is FQNEAQ in the germline V gene (reference sequence). This CDR3 spans 11 amino acids. V trimming: 8 bases; J trimming: 6 bases; junction bases outside the gene matches: 3. The clonotype originates from a man in his fifties or sixties with acute or convalescent COVID-19. The rearrangement joins TRBV7-9 to TRBJ1-1, with TRBD1 identical over 7 bases. Specimen: peripheral blood. The CDR3 sequence is CASGQVSEAFF. In DNA, the CDR3 is TGTGCCAGCGGACAGGTCTCTGAAGCTTTCTTT.